This T cell receptor beta chain was captured in a study of cytomegalovirus exposure and HLA in healthy donors. Study-wide results and caveats: In a later analysis, across HLA loci, associated TCR counts were highest for DRB1, lowest for HLA-C. Most TCR beta V segments were productive about 90% or about 30% of the time in an earlier analysis. Sequences of the TCR beta chain were said to predict the HLA-A and HLA-B alleles of most subjects accurately.

Comment on this clone: Its matching antigen is unknown.

The PCR made use of 60 Vbeta and 13 Jbeta primers. Libraries were prepared by immunoSEQ multiplex PCR; TCRdb keeps only in-frame clonotypes and omits some of them. The sample records more than 70,000 clones, roughly 70% being singletons. This receptor was identified in a man aged 40-49 years in good health and CMV-seronegative. Sequencing was carried out using PBMCs.

The DNA for the CDR3 is TGTGCCAGCAGCCTTCGGAGGACAGGGTATGGCTACACCTTC. Translation gives CASSLRRTGYGYTF. V gene TRBV9 combines with J gene TRBJ1-2; 8 bases map to TRBD1. Losses at the gene ends were 4 bases for V and 5 bases for J; bases not matched to a gene: 7. Germline CDR1 reads SGDLS; CDR2 reads YYNGEE. The CDR3 length is 14 residues.